This entry lists 28 T cell receptor beta chains sequenced from one sample in a study of blood T cell repertoires in COVID-19. Assay used: immunoSEQ multiplex PCR; TCRdb lists only in-frame clones, some missing. The sample has about 170,000 clones; 83% are singletons. The sequenced sample was peripheral blood. These receptors originate from a woman in her 70s who had recovered from COVID-19.

The V gene is TRBV6-8, the J gene TRBJ1-1, with D tentatively TRBD1 (5 bases). V was cut by 2 bases and J by 5 bases, with 18 bases left in between. The CDR3 is 16 residues long. Germline CDR1 and CDR2: MNHGY and SAAAGT. CDR3 region: CASSYPRRPGGTEAFF. In DNA form, the CDR3 reads TGTGCCAGCAGTTACCCCCGACGGCCGGGGGGGACTGAAGCTTTCTTT.

This clone has a handful of counts. This sequence joins TRBV25-1 and TRBJ2-7, with a possible D match to TRBD2 (6 bases). This CDR3 has 15 residues. The V end lost 2 bases, the J end lost 3 bases, and 14 bases lay between the germline ends. Germline assignment: CDR1 MGHDK and CDR2 SYGVNS. The DNA for the CDR3 is TGTGCCAGCAGTGAACCGGGGGAGAAGTACTACGAGCAGTACTTC. This encodes CASSEPGEKYYEQYF.

J is TRBJ1-5 and V is TRBV6-5; a possible D gene is TRBD1 (6 bases). V was cut by 7 bases and J by 2 bases, with 15 bases left in between. Germline CDR1 MNHEY, CDR2 SVGAGI. CDR3 length: 15 amino acids. The DNA for the CDR3 is TGTGCCAGCACCAGAACAGGGCTGGGCAATCAGCCCCAGCATTTT. The encoded protein is CASTRTGLGNQPQHF.

The chain combines TRBV19 with TRBJ2-7; D possibly corresponds to TRBD2 (6 bases). Germline V gene data show CDR1 as LNHDA and CDR2 as SQIVND (reference sequence). The V gene lost 6 bases and the J gene lost 3 bases, with 15 bases spanning the gap. The CDR3 runs to 14 residues. The CDR3 region is CASSPRDSNYEQYF. In DNA form, the CDR3 reads TGTGCCAGTAGCCCCCGGGACTCTAACTACGAGCAGTACTTC. The full variable domain, with the rest looked up from reference TRBV19 and TRBJ2-7, is DGGITQSPKYLFRKEGQNVTLSCEQNLNHDAMYWYRQDPGQGLRLIYYSQIVNDFQKGDIAEGYSVSREKKESFPLTVTSAQKNPTAFYLCASSPRDSNYEQYFGPGTRLTVT.

This clone has more than one count but fewer than ten. The chain combines TRBV5-4 with TRBJ2-1; 9 bases align to TRBD2. V shed 7 bases, J shed 4 bases, and the junction held 12 bases outside the gene matches. Germline V CDR1 and CDR2: SGHNT, YYREEE (reference sequence). The CDR3 has 16 amino acids. CDR3 sequence (DNA): TGTGCCAGCCGACCCGGGGGGCGGGAGGGATACAATGAGCAGTTCTTC. Translated: CASRPGGREGYNEQFF.

This clone occurred a few times. The rearrangement uses TRBV27 and TRBJ2-1; weak D call: TRBD2 (6 bases). CDR1 MNHEY and CDR2 SMNVEV come from the germline V gene (reference sequence). The CDR3 consists of 13 residues. The germline V and J ends were trimmed by 8 bases and 8 bases, with 16 bases remaining between them. The CDR3 region is CASALRRGDEQFF. In DNA form, the CDR3 reads TGTGCCAGCGCCTTGAGGAGGGGCGATGAGCAGTTCTTC.

There are many counts of this clone. The J gene is TRBJ2-3, the V gene TRBV19; 10 nucleotides align to TRBD2. The germline V gene encodes CDR1 LNHDA and CDR2 SQIVND (reference sequence). This CDR3 has 14 amino acids. The V segment lost 6 bases and the J segment 1 base; nucleotides outside the gene matches: 1. The CDR3 sequence: CASRAGGGTDTQYF. The CDR3 DNA is TGTGCCAGTAGAGCGGGAGGGGGCACAGATACGCAGTATTTT. Variable domain in full (rest from reference TRBV19 and TRBJ2-3): DGGITQSPKYLFRKEGQNVTLSCEQNLNHDAMYWYRQDPGQGLRLIYYSQIVNDFQKGDIAEGYSVSREKKESFPLTVTSAQKNPTAFYLCASRAGGGTDTQYFGPGTRLTVL.

The chain is built from TRBV18 and TRBJ1-4; maybe TRBD1 (6 bases). Trimming took off 3 bases at V and 7 bases at J, with 12 bases between the two ends. The CDR3 runs 14 residues. CDR1 KGHSH and CDR2 LQKENI come from the germline V gene. The CDR3 DNA follows: TGTGCCAGCTCACCCAGGGGAGGGAGTGAAAAACTGTTTTTT. This sequence encodes CASSPRGGSEKLFF.

The CDR3 sequence: CANRRVGYTF. CDR3 bases: TGTGCCAACCGGAGGGTGGGCTACACCTTC. The genes are TRBV30 and TRBJ1-2, with D hard to call. This CDR3 spans 10 amino acids. In germline, CDR1 is GTSNPN, CDR2 SVGIG (reference sequence). With 8 bases removed from V and 8 bases from J, the gap between germline ends came to 12 bases.

This clone was counted only a few times. Here the CDR3 DNA reads TGTGCCACCCATCACCCGACAGGGGGCCCGAATCAGCCCCAGCATTTT. It translates to CATHHPTGGPNQPQHF. This rearrangement joins TRBV10-3 to TRBJ1-5; TRBD1 matches 10 bases. The germline gives CDR1 ENHRY, CDR2 SYGVKD. With V trimmed by 10 bases and J by 4 bases, 13 bases remained unmatched. The CDR3 is 16 amino acids.

J is TRBJ1-1 and V is TRBV7-9; 7 bases line up with TRBD1. V shed 4 bases and J 8 bases; nucleotides not matched to a gene: 10. Germline assignment: CDR1 SEHNR and CDR2 FQNEAQ (reference sequence). CDR3 size: 14 residues. The CDR3 nucleotides read TGTGCCAGCAGCTCGCTGACAGGGAGCCCGGAAGCTTTCTTT. Protein sequence: CASSSLTGSPEAFF.

On this clone itself: Compared with germline, one end of the junction differs, possibly owing to a read error. V gene TRBV5-4 combines with J gene TRBJ2-2, with 7 positions matching TRBD2. CDR3 length: 15 residues. The germline V gene has CDR1 SGHNT and CDR2 YYREEE (reference sequence). Here the CDR3 reads CASSLGGDRGGGLFF. The CDR3 bases are TGTGCCAGCAGCTTGGGGGGCGACCGGGGCGGGGGGCTGTTTTTT.

This clone was picked up many times. The chain employs TRBV15 and TRBJ1-3; maybe TRBD1 (6 bases). The germline gives CDR1 LNHNV, CDR2 YYDKDF (reference sequence). V lost 1 base to trimming and J lost 2 bases, with 9 bases between them. The CDR3 is made up of 15 amino acids. The CDR3 region is CATSRVGAPGNTIYF. In DNA form, the CDR3 reads TGTGCCACCAGCAGAGTGGGGGCCCCTGGAAACACCATATATTTT.

V gene TRBV4-3 combines with J gene TRBJ1-2; the match to TRBD1 covers 7 bases. The CDR3 has 13 residues. Germline V gene sequence: CDR1 LGHNA, CDR2 YSLEER. V was pared by 4 bases and J by 2 bases, with 1 base of the junction left unmatched. CDR3 sequence reads: CASSPTGNYGYTF. The DNA of the CDR3 is TGCGCCAGCAGCCCGACAGGGAACTATGGCTACACCTTC.

V gene TRBV6-2 or TRBV6-3 combines with J gene TRBJ2-3; TRBD2 matches 8 bases. The CDR3 has 16 residues. Germline CDR1 MNHEY, CDR2 SVGEGT. The junction had 9 bases not matched to a gene; V was cut back by 2 bases and J by 5 bases. DNA for the CDR3: TGTGCCAGCAGTTACCCGACCGGGGGGACTAGAGATACGCAGTATTTT. Its protein product is CASSYPTGGTRDTQYF.

The V call is TRBV11-2, the J call TRBJ2-3; the D gene is possibly TRBD2 (5 bases). Germline loops: CDR1 SGHAT, CDR2 FQNNGV. This CDR3 has 12 amino acids. V was pared by 6 bases and J by 5 bases, with 9 bases between. The CDR3 DNA reads TGTGCCAGCAGGCGAGAGGGAGATACGCAGTATTTT. As protein: CASRREGDTQYF.

This sequence joins TRBV19 and TRBJ1-2; D call uncertain. CDR1 is LNHDA and CDR2 is SQIVND in the germline V gene (reference sequence). V was shortened by 7 bases and J by 0 bases, with 12 bases between the two germline ends. The CDR3 totals 14 residues. The CDR3, as DNA: TGTGCCAGTAACCGACAAAGAGCTAACTATGGCTACACCTTC. Encoded protein: CASNRQRANYGYTF.

This rearrangement joins TRBV7-9 to TRBJ2-3; possibly TRBD2 for D (5 bases). The CDR3 has 17 amino acids. V was cut by 5 bases and J by 0 bases, with 18 bases left in between. Germline V lookup: CDR1 SEHNR, CDR2 FQNEAQ (reference sequence). The CDR3 is CASSLRGRTPSTDTQYF. For the CDR3, the DNA is TGTGCCAGCAGCCTCCGGGGTCGGACCCCCAGCACAGATACGCAGTATTTT.

This rearrangement joins TRBV21-1 to TRBJ2-5; the DNA was not used to check the table's D call, TRBD2. TRBV21-1 is an annotated pseudogene. The CDR3 is 17 residues long. CDR3 sequence reads: CASTPSGLAGGQETQYF. Here the CDR3 DNA reads TGTGCCAGCACCCCCTCGGGGCTAGCGGGAGGGCAAGAGACCCAGTACTTC.

This rearrangement joins TRBV3-1 (or the pseudogene TRBV3-2) to TRBJ2-5; weak D call: TRBD1 (6 bases). The CDR3 runs to 15 residues. Trimming pared 4 bases from V and 5 bases from J, leaving 17 bases between. Per germline, CDR1 LGHDT and CDR2 YNNKEL (reference sequence). CDR3 amino acids: CASSPWHTRGETQYF. The CDR3 coding sequence is TGTGCCAGCAGCCCATGGCATACTAGGGGGGAGACCCAGTACTTC.

The rearrangement uses TRBV3-1 (or the pseudogene TRBV3-2) and TRBJ2-2; D is unclear. Per the germline V gene, CDR1 is LGHDT and CDR2 is YNNKEL (reference sequence). This CDR3 spans 12 amino acids. V was cut by 4 bases and J by 8 bases, with 8 bases left in between. In nucleotides, the CDR3 is TGTGCCAGCAGCCCCGGGTGGGGGGAGCTGTTTTTT. Translating it yields CASSPGWGELFF.

The J gene is TRBJ2-2, the V gene TRBV4-2; D is possibly TRBD1 (7 bases). Germline lookup yields CDR1 LGHNA and CDR2 YNFKEQ. The CDR3 is 14 amino acids. V dropped 4 bases and J dropped 9 bases, with 15 bases sitting between them. In DNA, the CDR3 is TGTGCCAGCAGCCCCCAGGGGGGTACCCGGGAGCTGTTTTTT. Residues: CASSPQGGTRELFF.

The chain has TRBV3-1 (or the pseudogene TRBV3-2) and TRBJ1-4; tentative D call: TRBD1 (5 bases). CDR1 and CDR2 (germline): LGHDT, YNNKEL (reference sequence). The V gene lost 3 bases and the J gene lost 7 bases, with 15 bases spanning the gap. The CDR3 extends over 15 amino acids. CDR3 coding DNA: TGTGCCAGCAGCCATTCTGCGGGGGGAGGTGAAAAACTGTTTTTT. Residues: CASSHSAGGGEKLFF.

The rearrangement uses TRBV14 and TRBJ2-2; 10 bases fit TRBD1. V was clipped by 3 bases and J by 6 bases; unmatched bases: 7. Germline loops: CDR1 SGHDN, CDR2 FVKESK. The CDR3 spans 16 residues. The CDR3 region has the DNA TGTGCCAGCAGCCACAAATGGGACAGGGGCCCCGGGGAGCTGTTTTTT. Its translation is CASSHKWDRGPGELFF.

The V and J genes are TRBV5-4 and TRBJ1-4; D may be TRBD1 (5 bases). The CDR3 totals 16 residues. V shed 4 bases and J shed 0 bases, with 13 bases lying between them. Germline assignment: CDR1 SGHNT and CDR2 YYREEE (reference sequence). CDR3 in amino acids: CASSPPGQTTNEKLFF. The CDR3 DNA is TGTGCCAGCAGCCCGCCAGGGCAGACAACTAATGAAAAACTGTTTTTT. Complete variable domain (other parts from reference TRBV5-4 and TRBJ1-4): ETGVTQSPTHLIKTRGQQVTLRCSSQSGHNTVSWYQQALGQGPQFIFQYYREEENGRGNFPPRFSGLQFPNYSSELNVNALELDDSALYLCASSPPGQTTNEKLFFGSGTQLSVL.

The chain links TRBV19 to TRBJ2-1; TRBD2 matches 14 bases. CDR3 size: 14 residues. J gave up 8 bases and V 10 bases, and 7 bases lay outside the gene matches. Germline V gives CDR1 LNHDA, CDR2 SQIVND (reference sequence). CDR3 protein: CATRGTSGSDEQFF. The CDR3 DNA is TGTGCCACCAGGGGGACTAGCGGGAGTGATGAGCAGTTCTTC.

V and J are TRBV29-1 and TRBJ1-2; possibly TRBD1 for D (6 bases). The CDR3 covers 13 residues. CDR1 is SQVTM and CDR2 is ANQGSEA in the germline V gene. The CDR3 DNA reads TGCACCGTCCCCGGGGACAACCTCGGGGGCTACACCTTC. It translates to CTVPGDNLGGYTF. Based on the CDR3 plus reference TRBV29-1 and TRBJ1-2, the full variable domain is SAVISQKPSRDICQRGTSLTIQCQVDSQVTMMFWYRQQPGQSLTLIATANQGSEATYESGFVIDKFPISRPNLTFSTLTVSNMSPEDSSIYLCTVPGDNLGGYTFGSGTRLTVV.

The table lists this clone with a few counts. The gene calls are TRBV28 and TRBJ1-4; a weak D match, TRBD1 (5 bases). The germline CDR1 and CDR2 sequences are MDHEN and SYDVKM. The CDR3 consists of 14 residues. Trimming shortened V by 7 bases and J by 2 bases, and 11 bases separated the two germline ends. This CDR3 reads CASTGTPTNEKLFF. The CDR3 region has the DNA TGTGCCAGCACCGGGACTCCTACTAATGAAAAACTGTTTTTT.